This T cell receptor beta chain stems from a study of response to subunit inactivated influenza vaccine. This clonotype was found many times. What it binds is not known. Points from the study as a whole: Few additional T cells are recruited per seasonal influenza vaccination, authors suggested.

TCRdb reanalysed the RT-PCR reads using MiXCR and keeps one entry per CDR3 protein. This table has roughly 650,000 distinct CDR3 sequences, 12% to 15% appearing once. Germline CDR1 reads SGHAT; CDR2 reads FQNNGV. The V end lost 5 bases, the J end lost 3 bases, and 17 bases lay between the germline ends. The CDR3 runs to 15 residues. This sequence joins TRBV11-2 and TRBJ2-7, with D perhaps matching TRBD1 (6 bases). Sequences were derived from PBMCs from blood, sampled approximately 15 days before vaccination. The sequence was obtained from a man between 45 and 60 years old who received an inactivated influenza vaccine. The CDR3 reads CASSTNRAMGYEQYF. In DNA form, the CDR3 reads TGTGCCAGCAGCACTAACAGGGCCATGGGCTACGAGCAGTACTTC.